This entry is about one T cell receptor (beta chain). Its antigen remains unknown. These data come from a study of vaccination and CD4 T cells after COVID-19. In the study overall: Timing of post-vaccine sample collection was a median roughly 66 days after dose two, with a range of 14 to 241.

General observations from the study: In median terms, SARS-CoV-2-reactive clonotypes went from roughly 21 to 40, a nonsignificant rise.

Researchers used the Oncomine TCR Beta short-read assay to sequence DNA from cultured CD4+ T cells. TCRdb reprocessed the PCR reads via MiXCR and lists one record per CDR3 protein. The repertoire has fewer than 20,000 distinct CDR3 sequences, 72% of them found once; the top ten carry roughly 15%. Germline CDR1 DFQATT, CDR2 SNEGSKA (reference sequence). The CDR3 has 16 residues. Trimming pared 0 bases from V and 4 bases from J, leaving 16 bases between. This sample's treatment: approximately nine-day PBMC culture with coronavirus spike peptide pools or control peptides (ViraFEST assay). V usage is TRBV20-1 and J usage is TRBJ1-5; D uncertain. Material: CD4+ T cells from blood, cultured in vitro. The TCR was taken from a human donor who had recovered from COVID-19. The CDR3 DNA is TGCAGTGCTAGAGATTCCAGTCGAATGGAAAATCAGCCCCAGCATTTT. Amino acids: CSARDSSRMENQPQHF.